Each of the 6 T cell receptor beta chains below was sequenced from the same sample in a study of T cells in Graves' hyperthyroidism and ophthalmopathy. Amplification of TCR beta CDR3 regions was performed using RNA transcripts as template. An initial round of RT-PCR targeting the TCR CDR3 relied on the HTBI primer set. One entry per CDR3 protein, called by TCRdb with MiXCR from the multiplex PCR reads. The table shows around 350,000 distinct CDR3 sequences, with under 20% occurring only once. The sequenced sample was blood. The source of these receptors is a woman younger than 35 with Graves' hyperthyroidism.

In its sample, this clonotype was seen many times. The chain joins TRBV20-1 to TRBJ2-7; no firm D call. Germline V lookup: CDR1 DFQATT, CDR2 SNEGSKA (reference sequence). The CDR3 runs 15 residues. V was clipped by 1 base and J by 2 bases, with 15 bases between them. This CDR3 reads CSARVLRLPTYEQYF. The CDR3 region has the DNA TGCAGTGCTAGAGTACTACGACTCCCAACCTACGAGCAGTACTTC.

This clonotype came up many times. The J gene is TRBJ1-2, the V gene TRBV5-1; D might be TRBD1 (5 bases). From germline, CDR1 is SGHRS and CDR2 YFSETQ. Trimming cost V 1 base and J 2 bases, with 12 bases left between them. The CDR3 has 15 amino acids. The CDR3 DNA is TGCGCCAGCAGCTTGTCGGGGAGACAGAACTATGGCTACACCTTC. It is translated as CASSLSGRQNYGYTF.

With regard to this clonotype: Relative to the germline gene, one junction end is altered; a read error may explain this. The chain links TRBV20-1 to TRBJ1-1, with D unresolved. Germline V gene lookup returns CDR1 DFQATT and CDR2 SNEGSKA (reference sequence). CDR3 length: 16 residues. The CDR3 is CSAKPVEKVMNTDAFF. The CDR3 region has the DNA TGCAGTGCCAAACCGGTCGAGAAGGTTATGAACACTGATGCTTTCTTT.

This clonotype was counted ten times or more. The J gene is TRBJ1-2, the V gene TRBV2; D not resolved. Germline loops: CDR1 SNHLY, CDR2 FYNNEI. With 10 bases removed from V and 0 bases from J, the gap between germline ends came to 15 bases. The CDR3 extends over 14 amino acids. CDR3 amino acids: CATRVGLANYGYTF. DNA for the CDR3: TGTGCCACGCGGGTGGGGTTGGCTAACTATGGCTACACCTTC. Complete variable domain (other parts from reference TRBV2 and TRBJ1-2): EPEVTQTPSHQVTQMGQEVILRCVPISNHLYFYWYRQILGQKVEFLVSFYNNEISEKSEIFDDQFSVERPDGSNFTLKIRSTKLEDSAMYFCATRVGLANYGYTFGSGTRLTVV.

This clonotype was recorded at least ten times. The CDR3 sequence: CASSLEGGADTIYF. The CDR3 DNA follows: TGTGCCAGCAGCTTAGAGGGGGGCGCGGACACCATATATTTT. The rearrangement joins TRBV7-6 to TRBJ1-3; perhaps TRBD1 as D (6 bases). The V and J ends lost 1 base and 8 bases respectively, with 12 bases between them. The CDR3 runs 14 residues. Germline CDR1 is SGHVS and CDR2 is FNYEAQ.

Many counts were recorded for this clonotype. The CDR3 protein is CASSEATANPVSQYF. The CDR3 nucleotides read TGTGCCAGCAGTGAGGCGACAGCTAACCCGGTATCCCAGTACTTC. The chain joins TRBV6-1 to TRBJ2-5; D possibly corresponds to TRBD1 (5 bases). Germline V gene lookup returns CDR1 MNHNS and CDR2 SASEGT. The CDR3 is made up of 15 amino acids. Trimming shortened V by 3 bases and J by 9 bases, and 20 bases separated the two germline ends.